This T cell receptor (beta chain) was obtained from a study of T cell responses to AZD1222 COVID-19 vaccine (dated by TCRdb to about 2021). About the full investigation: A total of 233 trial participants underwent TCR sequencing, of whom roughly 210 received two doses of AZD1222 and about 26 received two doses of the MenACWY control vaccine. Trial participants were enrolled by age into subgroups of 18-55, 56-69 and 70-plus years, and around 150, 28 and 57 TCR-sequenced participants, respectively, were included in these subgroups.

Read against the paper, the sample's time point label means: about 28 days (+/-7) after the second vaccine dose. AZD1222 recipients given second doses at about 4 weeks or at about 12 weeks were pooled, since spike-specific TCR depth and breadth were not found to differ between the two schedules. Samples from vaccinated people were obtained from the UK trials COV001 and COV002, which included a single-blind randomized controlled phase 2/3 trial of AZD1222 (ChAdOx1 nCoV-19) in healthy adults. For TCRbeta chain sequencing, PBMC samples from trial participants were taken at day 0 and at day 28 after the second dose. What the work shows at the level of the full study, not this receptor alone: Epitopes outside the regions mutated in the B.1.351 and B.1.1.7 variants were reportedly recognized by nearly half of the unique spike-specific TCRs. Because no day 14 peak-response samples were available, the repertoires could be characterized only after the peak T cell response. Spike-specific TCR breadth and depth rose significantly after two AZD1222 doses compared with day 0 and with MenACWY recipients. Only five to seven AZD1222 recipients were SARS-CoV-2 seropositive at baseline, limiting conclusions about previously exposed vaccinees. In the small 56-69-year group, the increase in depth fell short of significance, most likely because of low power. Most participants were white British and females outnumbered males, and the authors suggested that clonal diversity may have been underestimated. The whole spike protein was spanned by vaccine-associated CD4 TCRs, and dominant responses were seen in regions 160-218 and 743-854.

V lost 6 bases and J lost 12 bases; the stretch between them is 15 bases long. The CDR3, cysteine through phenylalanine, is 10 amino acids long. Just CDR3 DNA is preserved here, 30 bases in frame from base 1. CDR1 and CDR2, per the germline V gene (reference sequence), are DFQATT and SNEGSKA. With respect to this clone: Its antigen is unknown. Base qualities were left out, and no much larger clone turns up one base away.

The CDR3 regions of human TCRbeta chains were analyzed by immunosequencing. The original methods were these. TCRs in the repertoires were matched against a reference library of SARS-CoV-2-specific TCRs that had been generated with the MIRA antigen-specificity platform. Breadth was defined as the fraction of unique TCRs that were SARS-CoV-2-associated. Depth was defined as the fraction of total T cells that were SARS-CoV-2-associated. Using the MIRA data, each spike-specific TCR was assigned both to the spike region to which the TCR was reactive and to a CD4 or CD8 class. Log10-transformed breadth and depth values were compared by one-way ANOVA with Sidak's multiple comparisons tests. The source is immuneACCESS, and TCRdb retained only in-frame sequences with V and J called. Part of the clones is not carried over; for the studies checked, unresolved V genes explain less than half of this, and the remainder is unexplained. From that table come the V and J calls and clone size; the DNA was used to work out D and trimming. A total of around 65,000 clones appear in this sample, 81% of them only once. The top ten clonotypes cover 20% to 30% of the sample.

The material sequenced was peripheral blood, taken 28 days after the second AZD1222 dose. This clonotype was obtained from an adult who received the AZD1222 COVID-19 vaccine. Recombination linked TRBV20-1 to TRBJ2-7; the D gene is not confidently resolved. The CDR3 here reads CSAPRGSLYF. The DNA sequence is TGCAGTGCCCCCCGCGGTAGCTTGTACTTC.